A selection of T cell receptor beta chains follows, all from one sample in a study of blood T cell repertoires in COVID-19. Method: immunoSEQ multiplex PCR; TCRdb's copy keeps in-frame clones and lacks some. The table includes under 350,000 clones, about four fifths detected once. The sample comprised peripheral blood. The receptors were gathered from a woman aged 45-60 years who had recovered from COVID-19. The CDR3 runs from the conserved cysteine through the conserved F or W. Each record gives: J gene, clone size, V gene, D gene, CDR3 DNA, CDR3 protein. The D gene is left open where the match is weak. Clone sizes are given selectively: once, few, many, or a class where the clone is expanded.

TRBJ2-1 | . | TRBV19 | TRBD1 | TGTGCCAGTAGTGTCGACAGGGGGTCGGACAATGAGCAGTTCTTC | CASSVDRGSDNEQFF
TRBJ2-5 | . | TRBV6-6 | . | TGTGCCAGCAGTTACCAGGGGAGCCAAGAGACCCAGTACTTC | CASSYQGSQETQYF
TRBJ1-4 | . | TRBV9 | . | TGTGCCAGCAGCGTAGGGCAGACTAATGAAAAACTGTTTTTT | CASSVGQTNEKLFF
TRBJ1-1 | . | TRBV10-1 | . | TGCGCCAGCAGTGAGTCTGAGGGTGAGCGCACTGAAGCTTTCTTT | CASSESEGERTEAFF
TRBJ2-3 | . | TRBV7-3 | . | TGTGCCAGCAGCTTAAGCGGCACAGATACGCAGTATTTT | CASSLSGTDTQYF
TRBJ2-7 | once | TRBV29-1 | TRBD2 | TGCAGCGTTGAAGACGGGGGGGGTTCAGAGCAGTACTTC | CSVEDGGGSEQYF
TRBJ1-1 | . | TRBV5-1 | . | TGCGCCAGCAGCTTGGTCGGGCAGGGTCGCACTGAAGCTTTCTTT | CASSLVGQGRTEAFF
TRBJ1-6 | . | TRBV6-2/TRBV6-3 | . | TGTGCCAGCAGTTACATGGGATCAAGGGGTTCACCCCTCCACTTT | CASSYMGSRGSPLHF
TRBJ2-7 | . | TRBV15 | TRBD2 | TGTGCCACCAGCAATGGACTAGCGGGGGCACACGAGCAGTACTTC | CATSNGLAGAHEQYF
TRBJ2-3 | . | TRBV3-1/TRBV3-2 | TRBD2 | TGTGCCAGCAGCCAAGTAAGCGGGATCACAGATACGCAGTATTTT | CASSQVSGITDTQYF
TRBJ1-3 | . | TRBV14 | TRBD1 | TGTGCCAGCAGCCAAGGGACAGGGTTCCGCTCTGGAAACACCATATATTTT | CASSQGTGFRSGNTIYF
TRBJ2-5 | few | TRBV9 | . | TGTGCCAGCAGCCTTAACCAAGAGACCCAGTACTTC | CASSLNQETQYF
TRBJ2-7 | once | TRBV28 | . | TGTGCCAGCAGTTACACAATAGGGGGTCAGGGAAACTACGAGCAGTACTTC | CASSYTIGGQGNYEQYF
TRBJ1-2 | . | TRBV28 | TRBD1 | TGTGCCAGCAGCGGACAGGGGCAGTGGGGCTACACCTTC | CASSGQGQWGYTF
TRBJ2-3 | once | TRBV21-1 | . | TGTGCCAGCAGCAAGGCCCCCGGGGAGACAGATACGCAGTATTTT | CASSKAPGETDTQYF
TRBJ2-5 | . | TRBV11-2 | . | TGTGCCAGCAGCTTAGTACGGGGAGAGGAGACCCAGTACTTC | CASSLVRGEETQYF
TRBJ2-3 | once | TRBV7-3 | TRBD2 | TGTGCCAGCAGCGTGGGACTAGCGGGGGGAGGTACGCAGTATTTT | CASSVGLAGGGTQYF
TRBJ2-6 | once | TRBV2 | TRBD1 | TGTGCCAGCAGTCGACAGGGGACTCTCTCTGGGGCCAACGTCCTGACTTTC | CASSRQGTLSGANVLTF
TRBJ2-1 | many | TRBV6-2/TRBV6-3 | TRBD2 | TGTGCCAGCAGTTACAGTCTAGCGGGATTGTTCTTC | CASSYSLAGLFF
TRBJ1-1 | . | TRBV29-1 | TRBD1 | TGCAGCGTAGAACAGGGGATCGGCACTGAAGCTTTCTTT | CSVEQGIGTEAFF
TRBJ2-1 | . | TRBV5-1 | TRBD1 | TGCGCCAGCAGCCAGGGACAGACCAGCTCCTACAATGAGCAGTTCTTC | CASSQGQTSSYNEQFF
TRBJ2-7 | . | TRBV5-1 | . | TGCGCCAGCAGCTTAGTAAGCGCCTCAGGGTACGAGCAGTACTTC | CASSLVSASGYEQYF
TRBJ2-2 | . | TRBV5-1 | . | TGCGCCAGCAGCTTGGGGCAGACAGGGAACACCGGGGAGCTGTTTTTT | CASSLGQTGNTGELFF
TRBJ2-7 | . | TRBV5-5 | . | TGTGCCAGCAGCTTGGCCGGGTTCTCCTACGAGCAGTACTTC | CASSLAGFSYEQYF
TRBJ2-6 | . | TRBV5-4 | . | TGTGCCAGCAGCCCCCCAAGGGGTGGGGCCAACGTCCTGACTTTC | CASSPPRGGANVLTF
TRBJ2-3 | . | TRBV6-5 | TRBD2 | TGTGCCAGCAGCGGACTAGCCACAGATACGCAGTATTTT | CASSGLATDTQYF
TRBJ1-5 | . | TRBV5-6 | TRBD1 | TGTGCCAGCAGCTTTCCCCGGACAGGGAAAGGACAGCCCCAGCATTTT | CASSFPRTGKGQPQHF
TRBJ2-7 | . | TRBV6-5 | TRBD2 | TGTGCCAGCAGGGAGACTAGCCCCGACGAGCAGTACTTC | CASRETSPDEQYF
TRBJ2-3 | . | TRBV29-1 | TRBD1 | TGCAGCGTGGACGGGACAGCAGATACGCAGTATTTT | CSVDGTADTQYF
TRBJ2-1 | once | TRBV7-2 | TRBD2 | TGTGCCAGCAGCTCCCCCGGACTAGGATCCTGGGGTGAGCAGTTCTTC | CASSSPGLGSWGEQFF
TRBJ2-7 | . | TRBV29-1 | TRBD1 | TGCAGCGTTGAAAGGTACAGGGGGACCCCTACCTACGAGCAGTACTTC | CSVERYRGTPTYEQYF
TRBJ1-6 | . | TRBV21-1 | . | TGTGCCAGAGAGTCGGGGTCCTATAATTCACCCCTCCACTTT | CARESGSYNSPLHF
TRBJ2-3 | . | TRBV5-1 | . | TGCGCCAGCAGCTTGGGGGCGGGGGATACGCAGTATTTT | CASSLGAGDTQYF
TRBJ1-5 | . | TRBV6-5 | . | TGTGCCAGCAGGGCAGGGGGCAATCAGCCCCAGCATTTT | CASRAGGNQPQHF
TRBJ1-2 | . | TRBV29-1 | . | TGCAGCGTTGTAACAGAGAAACTGACGGATGGCTACACCTTC | CSVVTEKLTDGYTF